What follows describes a single T cell receptor (beta chain). The data derive from a study of blood T cell repertoires in COVID-19. Study-level background: Samples representing acute and convalescent COVID-19 were sourced from the United States, Italy and Spain.

Repertoires were generated with immunoSEQ multiplex PCR, while TCRdb's copy carries only in-frame clones and drops some. The profile shows about 40,000 clones, 70% to 90% of them singletons. Germline V lookup: CDR1 SEHNR, CDR2 FQNEAQ (reference sequence). The V end lost 2 bases, the J end lost 5 bases, and 12 bases lay between the germline ends. CDR3 length: 14 residues. The sequenced sample consisted of peripheral blood. The chain has TRBV7-9 and TRBJ2-5; a weak D match, TRBD1 (5 bases). The receptor's source is a human donor in a cohort sampled during active COVID-19. CDR3 amino acids: CASSLYRSEETQYF. The CDR3 DNA is TGTGCCAGCAGCTTATACAGGTCGGAGGAGACCCAGTACTTC.